This T cell receptor beta chain was sequenced during a study of identical twins. The study, taken as a whole, reports: Surplus twin overlap in beta out-of-frame sequences was less pronounced. Within cord blood, abundant beta clonotypes carried fewer insertions, but memory repertoires showed no such trend.

Notes on this clonotype: The antigen is not known.

This CDR3 has 15 amino acids. Trimming shortened V by 5 bases and J by 0 bases, and 11 bases separated the two germline ends. Germline lookup yields CDR1 MDHEN and CDR2 SYDVKM. From the 5' RACE reads, TCRdb called clonotypes with MiXCR, one entry per CDR3 protein. The table records about 460,000 distinct CDR3 sequences, approximately 15% of them present only once. This sample also appeared in a second study, on yellow fever vaccine responses in identical twins. That source notes: Twins' T cell vaccine responses reportedly looked partly convergent, partly personalized.

The chain links TRBV28 to TRBJ2-1; D not certain. Sequences were obtained from CD4+ T cells sorted from blood. This sequence originates from a woman aged 18-30 years in good health. CDR3 DNA sequence: TGTGCCAGCAGTCAAGACTGGCGCTCCTACAATGAGCAGTTCTTC. It yields the protein CASSQDWRSYNEQFF.